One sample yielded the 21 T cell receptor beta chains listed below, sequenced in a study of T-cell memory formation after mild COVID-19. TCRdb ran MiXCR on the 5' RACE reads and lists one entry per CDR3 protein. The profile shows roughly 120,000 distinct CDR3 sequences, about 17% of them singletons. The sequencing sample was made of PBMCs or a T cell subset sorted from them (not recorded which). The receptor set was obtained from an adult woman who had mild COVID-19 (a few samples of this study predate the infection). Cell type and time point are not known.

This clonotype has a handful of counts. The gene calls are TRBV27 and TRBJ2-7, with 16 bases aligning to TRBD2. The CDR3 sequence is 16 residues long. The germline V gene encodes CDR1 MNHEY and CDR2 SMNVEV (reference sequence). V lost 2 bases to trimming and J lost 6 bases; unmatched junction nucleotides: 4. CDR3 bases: TGTGCCAGCAGTTTAGGGACTAGCGGGAGGGCATCCGAGCAGTACTTC. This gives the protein CASSLGTSGRASEQYF.

The CDR3 DNA reads as TGTGCCAGCAGCCCAGGGGTAGGGGGTAGGGAGCAGTTCTTC. Its translation is CASSPGVGGREQFF. The chain couples TRBV7-6 to TRBJ2-1; a weak D match, TRBD1 (6 bases). Germline V lookup: CDR1 SGHVS, CDR2 FNYEAQ. This CDR3 region has 14 residues. Between the trimmed V and J ends, which lost 5 bases and 10 bases, there was a span of 18 bases.

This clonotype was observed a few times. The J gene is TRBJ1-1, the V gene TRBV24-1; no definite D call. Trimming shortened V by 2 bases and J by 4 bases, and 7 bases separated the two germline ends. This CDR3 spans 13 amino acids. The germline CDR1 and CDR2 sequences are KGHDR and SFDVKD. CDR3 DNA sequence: TGTGCCACCAGTGATTACCCGGGCACTGAAGCTTTCTTT. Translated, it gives CATSDYPGTEAFF.

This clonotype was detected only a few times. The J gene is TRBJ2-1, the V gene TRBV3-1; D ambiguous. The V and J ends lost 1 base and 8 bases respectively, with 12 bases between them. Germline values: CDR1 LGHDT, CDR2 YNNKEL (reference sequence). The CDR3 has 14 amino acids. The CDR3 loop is CASSQVVGTHEQFF. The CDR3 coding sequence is TGTGCCAGCAGCCAAGTCGTGGGTACACATGAGCAGTTCTTC.

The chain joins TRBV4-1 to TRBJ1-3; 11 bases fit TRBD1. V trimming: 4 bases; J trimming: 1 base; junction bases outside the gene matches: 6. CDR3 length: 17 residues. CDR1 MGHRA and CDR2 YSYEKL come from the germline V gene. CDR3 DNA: TGCGCCAGCAGCCTTCCCGGGACAGGGGGTTCTGGAAACACCATATATTTT. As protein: CASSLPGTGGSGNTIYF.

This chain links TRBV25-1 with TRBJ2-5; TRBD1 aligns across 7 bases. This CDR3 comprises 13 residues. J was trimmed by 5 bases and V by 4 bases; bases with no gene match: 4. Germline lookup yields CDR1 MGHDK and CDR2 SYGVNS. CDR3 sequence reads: CASSGDRVETQYF. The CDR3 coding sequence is TGTGCCAGCAGTGGCGACAGGGTTGAGACCCAGTACTTC.

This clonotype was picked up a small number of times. In DNA, the CDR3 is TGTGCCAGCAGTGACCACAGGGGAACGAACGGGGAGCTGTTTTTT. Amino acids: CASSDHRGTNGELFF. V and J are TRBV25-1 and TRBJ2-2; 7 bases are a match to TRBD1. The CDR3 has 15 amino acids. V shed 3 bases, J shed 7 bases, and the junction held 8 bases outside the gene matches. Germline CDR1 MGHDK, CDR2 SYGVNS.

The DNA of the CDR3 is TGCAGTGTCCTCCCGACAGGACAAGAGACCCAGTACTTC. Translating gives CSVLPTGQETQYF. The chain links TRBV20-1 to TRBJ2-5, with TRBD1 as a possible D gene (6 bases). Trimming stripped 7 bases from V and 2 bases from J, with 14 bases between. CDR1 is DFQATT, CDR2 SNEGSKA, per germline (reference sequence). The CDR3 is 13 amino acids.

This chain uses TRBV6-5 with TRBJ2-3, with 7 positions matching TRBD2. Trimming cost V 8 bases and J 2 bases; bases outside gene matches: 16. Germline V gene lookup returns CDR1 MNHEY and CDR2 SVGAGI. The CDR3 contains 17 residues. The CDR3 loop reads CASPRTLERGNTDTQYF. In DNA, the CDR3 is TGTGCCAGCCCTAGGACACTAGAGCGGGGAAACACAGATACGCAGTATTTT.

CDR3 DNA: TGTGCCAGCAGCTTAGCCGGGACAGGGGATACTGAAGCTTTCTTT. This codes for CASSLAGTGDTEAFF. The rearrangement links TRBV7-9 to TRBJ1-1; 10 bases match TRBD1. The germline CDR1 and CDR2 sequences are SEHNR and FQNEAQ (reference sequence). This CDR3 comprises 15 residues. V trimming: 0 bases; J trimming: 5 bases; junction bases outside the gene matches: 3.

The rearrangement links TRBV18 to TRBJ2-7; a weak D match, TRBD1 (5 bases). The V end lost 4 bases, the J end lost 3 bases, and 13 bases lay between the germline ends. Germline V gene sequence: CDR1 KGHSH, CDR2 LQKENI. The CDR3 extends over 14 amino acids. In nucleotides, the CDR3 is TGTGCCAGCTCACAACTTCCTCAGGGCTACGAGCAGTACTTC. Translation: CASSQLPQGYEQYF. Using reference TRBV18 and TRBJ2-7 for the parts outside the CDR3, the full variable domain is NAGVMQNPRHLVRRRGQEARLRCSPMKGHSHVYWYRQLPEEGLKFMVYLQKENIIDESGMPKERFSAEFPKEGPSILRIQQVVRGDSAAYFCASSQLPQGYEQYFGPGTRLTVT.

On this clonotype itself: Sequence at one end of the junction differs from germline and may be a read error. CDR3 in amino acids: CDSSLGQSYEQYF. CDR3 DNA sequence: TGCGACAGCAGCTTGGGACAGTCCTACGAGCAGTACTTC. V is TRBV5-1 and J is TRBJ2-7; 7 bases map to TRBD1. This CDR3 region has 13 residues. Germline CDR1 is SGHRS and CDR2 is YFSETQ.

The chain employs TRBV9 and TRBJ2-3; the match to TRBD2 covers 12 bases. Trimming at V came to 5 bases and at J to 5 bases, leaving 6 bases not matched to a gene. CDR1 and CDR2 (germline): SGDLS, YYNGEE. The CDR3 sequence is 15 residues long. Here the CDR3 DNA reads TGTGCCAGCAGTCCAATGGGACTAGCGGGAGATACGCAGTATTTT. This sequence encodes CASSPMGLAGDTQYF.

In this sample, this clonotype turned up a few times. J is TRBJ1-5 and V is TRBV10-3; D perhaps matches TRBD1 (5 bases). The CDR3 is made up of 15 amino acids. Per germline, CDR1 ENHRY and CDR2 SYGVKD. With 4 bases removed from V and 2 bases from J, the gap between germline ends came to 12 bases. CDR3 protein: CAISAGTLRNQPQHF. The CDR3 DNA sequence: TGTGCCATCAGTGCCGGGACGCTTCGCAATCAGCCCCAGCATTTT.

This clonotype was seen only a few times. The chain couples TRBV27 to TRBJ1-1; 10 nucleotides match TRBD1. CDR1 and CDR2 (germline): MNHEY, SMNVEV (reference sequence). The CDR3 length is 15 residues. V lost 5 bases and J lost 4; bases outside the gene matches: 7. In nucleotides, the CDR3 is TGTGCCAGCAGTCCTACCCGGGACAGGGGCACTGAAGCTTTCTTT. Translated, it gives CASSPTRDRGTEAFF.

The CDR3 region has the DNA TGTGCCACCAGCACCTATGGGGGCACTGAAGCTTTCTTT. This translates into CATSTYGGTEAFF. The chain recombines TRBV15 with TRBJ1-1; the D gene is possibly TRBD1 (5 bases). The V end was cut by 4 bases, the J end by 4 bases, with 10 bases between. This CDR3 region has 13 residues. Germline-derived CDR1 and CDR2 are LNHNV and YYDKDF (reference sequence). Looking up the rest from reference TRBV15 and TRBJ1-1 gives the full variable domain: DAMVIQNPRYQVTQFGKPVTLSCSQTLNHNVMYWYQQKSSQAPKLLFHYYDKDFNNEADTPDNFQSRRPNTSFCFLDIRSPGLGDTAMYLCATSTYGGTEAFFGQGTRLTVV.

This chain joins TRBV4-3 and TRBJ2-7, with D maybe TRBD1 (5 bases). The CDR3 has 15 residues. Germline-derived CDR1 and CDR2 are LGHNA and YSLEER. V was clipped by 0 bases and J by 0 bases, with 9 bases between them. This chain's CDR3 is CASSQDDDSSYEQYF. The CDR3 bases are TGCGCCAGCAGCCAAGATGACGACAGCTCCTACGAGCAGTACTTC.

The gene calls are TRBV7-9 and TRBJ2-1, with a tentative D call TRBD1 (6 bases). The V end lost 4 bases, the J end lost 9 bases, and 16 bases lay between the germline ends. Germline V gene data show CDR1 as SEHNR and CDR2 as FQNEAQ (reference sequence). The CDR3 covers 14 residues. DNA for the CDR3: TGTGCCAGCAGCTCTAAAACAGGGTCACCTGAGCAGTTCTTC. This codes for CASSSKTGSPEQFF.

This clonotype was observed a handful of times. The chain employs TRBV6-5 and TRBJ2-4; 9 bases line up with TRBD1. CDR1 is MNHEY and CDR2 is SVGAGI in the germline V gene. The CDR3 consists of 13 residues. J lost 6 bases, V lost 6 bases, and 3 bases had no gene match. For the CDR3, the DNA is TGTGCCAGCAGAACGACAGGGGGAAACATTCAGTACTTC. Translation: CASRTTGGNIQYF.

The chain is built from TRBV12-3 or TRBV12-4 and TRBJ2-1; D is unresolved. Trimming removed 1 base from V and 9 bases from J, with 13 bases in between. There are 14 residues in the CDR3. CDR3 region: CASSLVAVTAEQFF. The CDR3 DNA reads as TGTGCCAGCAGTTTAGTCGCGGTTACGGCTGAGCAGTTCTTC.

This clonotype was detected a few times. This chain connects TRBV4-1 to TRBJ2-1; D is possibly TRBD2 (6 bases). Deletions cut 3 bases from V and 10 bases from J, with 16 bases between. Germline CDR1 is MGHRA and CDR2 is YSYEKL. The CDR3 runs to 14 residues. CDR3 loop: CASSHPPSGGEQFF. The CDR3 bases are TGCGCCAGCAGCCATCCCCCCTCCGGGGGAGAGCAGTTCTTC.